This T cell receptor beta chain was recorded in a study of blood T cell repertoires in COVID-19. Turning to the study itself: Samples came from the United States, Italy and Spain, spanning acute and convalescent COVID-19. From T cells, B-cell-depleted T cells, or PBMCs came the material, which was cDNA or gDNA.

Authors' analysis steps: By means of reference gene primer amplification, nucleated cell counts were estimated. Only in-frame clones appear in the TCRdb table, and some are missing; sequencing was by immunoSEQ multiplex PCR. The V and J calls and the clone size are those of that table, but D and trimming were determined from the DNA. The data show approximately 210,000 clones, less than 85% seen once. The CDR3 sequence is 12 residues long. The germline V and J ends were trimmed by 5 bases and 8 bases, with 12 bases remaining between them. CDR1 and CDR2 (germline): LGHDT, YNNKEL (reference sequence). The chain recombines TRBV3-1 (or the pseudogene TRBV3-2) with TRBJ1-2; possible D gene TRBD1, 6 bases. The source material was peripheral blood. The source of this sequence is a woman over 75 with acute or convalescent COVID-19. As DNA, the CDR3 is TGTGCCAGCAGCAATACAGGGCCAGGCTACACCTTC. Encoded protein: CASSNTGPGYTF.